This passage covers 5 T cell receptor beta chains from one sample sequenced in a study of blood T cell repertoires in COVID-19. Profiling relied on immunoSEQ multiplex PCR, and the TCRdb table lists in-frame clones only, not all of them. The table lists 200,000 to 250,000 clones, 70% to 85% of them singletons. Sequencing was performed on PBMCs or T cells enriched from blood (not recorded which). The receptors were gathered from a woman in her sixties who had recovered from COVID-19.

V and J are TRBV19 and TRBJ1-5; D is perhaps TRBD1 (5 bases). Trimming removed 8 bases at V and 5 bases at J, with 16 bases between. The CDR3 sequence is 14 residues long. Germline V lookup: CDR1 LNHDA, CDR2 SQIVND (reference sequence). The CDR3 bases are TGTGCCAGTGCGGGGACCCGGACGTATCAGCCCCAGCATTTT. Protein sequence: CASAGTRTYQPQHF.

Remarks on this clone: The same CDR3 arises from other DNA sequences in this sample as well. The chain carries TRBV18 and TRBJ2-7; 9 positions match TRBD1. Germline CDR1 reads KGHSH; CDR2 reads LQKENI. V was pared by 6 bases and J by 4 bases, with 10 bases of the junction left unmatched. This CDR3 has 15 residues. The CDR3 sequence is CASSPTGTGNYEQYF. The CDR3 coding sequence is TGTGCCAGCTCGCCTACCGGGACAGGGAATTACGAGCAGTACTTC. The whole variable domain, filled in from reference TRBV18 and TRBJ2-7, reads NAGVMQNPRHLVRRRGQEARLRCSPMKGHSHVYWYRQLPEEGLKFMVYLQKENIIDESGMPKERFSAEFPKEGPSILRIQQVVRGDSAAYFCASSPTGTGNYEQYFGPGTRLTVT.

CDR3 sequence: CASSLLAGAYEQYF. The CDR3 region has the DNA TGTGCCAGCAGCTTATTGGCAGGTGCCTACGAGCAGTACTTC. The V and J genes are TRBV7-3 and TRBJ2-7; D gene uncertain. The CDR3 runs to 14 residues. Germline-derived CDR1 and CDR2 are SGHTA and FQGTGA. V was shortened by 2 bases and J by 2 bases, with 10 bases between the two germline ends.

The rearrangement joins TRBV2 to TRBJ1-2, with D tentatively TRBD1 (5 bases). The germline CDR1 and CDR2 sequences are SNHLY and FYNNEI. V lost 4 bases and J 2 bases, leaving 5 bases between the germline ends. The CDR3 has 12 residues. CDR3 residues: CASSAGNYGYTF. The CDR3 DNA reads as TGTGCCAGCAGTGCAGGGAACTATGGCTACACCTTC.

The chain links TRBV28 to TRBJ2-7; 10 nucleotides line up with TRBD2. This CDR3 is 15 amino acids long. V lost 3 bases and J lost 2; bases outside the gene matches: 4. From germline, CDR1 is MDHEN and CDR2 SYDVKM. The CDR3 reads CASSLGSGGAYEQYF. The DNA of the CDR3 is TGTGCCAGCAGTTTGGGAAGCGGGGGGGCCTACGAGCAGTACTTC.